Below, 2 T cell receptor beta chains from the same sample are listed, as sequenced in a study of beta chain features in type 1 diabetes. Every isolated RNA sample was fully reverse transcribed, so sequencing captured expressed TCRB transcripts. Sequencing was performed with immunoSEQ multiplex PCR; in TCRdb, only in-frame clones are kept and a portion is missing. The repertoire holds under 450,000 clones, with over 13% as singletons. Sequencing input: naive CD4+ T cells from blood. The origin of the receptors is a woman aged 18-29 years in good health.

The chain couples TRBV7-3 to TRBJ2-1, with 7 positions matching TRBD1. J lost 0 bases, V lost 5 bases, and 7 bases had no gene match. Germline CDR1 and CDR2: SGHTA and FQGTGA. The CDR3 totals 16 residues. CDR3 residues: CASSKGGGSSYNEQFF. CDR3 nucleotides: TGTGCCAGCAGCAAAGGGGGCGGCAGCTCCTACAATGAGCAGTTCTTC.

This clone was recorded a few times. The same CDR3 arises from other DNA sequences in this sample as well. This chain uses TRBV7-9 with TRBJ2-7; weak D call: TRBD1 (6 bases). Germline V lookup: CDR1 SEHNR, CDR2 FQNEAQ (reference sequence). This CDR3 has 12 residues. With 2 bases removed from V and 4 bases from J, the gap between germline ends came to 6 bases. CDR3 residues: CASSLQGYEQYF. The CDR3 DNA follows: TGTGCCAGCAGCTTACAGGGGTACGAGCAGTACTTC.